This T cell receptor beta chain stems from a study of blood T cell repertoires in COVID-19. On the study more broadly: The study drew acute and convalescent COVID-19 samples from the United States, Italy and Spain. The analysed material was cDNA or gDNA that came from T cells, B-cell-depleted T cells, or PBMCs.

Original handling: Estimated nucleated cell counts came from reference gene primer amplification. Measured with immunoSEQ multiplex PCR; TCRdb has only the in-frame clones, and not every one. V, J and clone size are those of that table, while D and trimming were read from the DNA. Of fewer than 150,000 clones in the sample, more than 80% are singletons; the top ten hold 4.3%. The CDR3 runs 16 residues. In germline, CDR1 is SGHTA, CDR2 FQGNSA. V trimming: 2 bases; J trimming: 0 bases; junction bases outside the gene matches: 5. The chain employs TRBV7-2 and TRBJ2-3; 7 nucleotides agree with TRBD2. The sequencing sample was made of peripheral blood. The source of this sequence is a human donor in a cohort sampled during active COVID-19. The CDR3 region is CASSLFREVSTDTQYF. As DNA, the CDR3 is TGTGCCAGCAGCTTATTTCGGGAGGTCAGCACAGATACGCAGTATTTT.